Sequencing of this T cell receptor (beta chain) was carried out in a study of blood T cell repertoires in COVID-19. Deletions cut 4 bases from V and 6 bases from J, with 14 bases between. The CDR3 sequence is 15 residues long. Germline V gene lookup returns CDR1 SGDLS and CDR2 YYNGEE. The repertoire was sequenced with immunoSEQ multiplex PCR; TCRdb's copy has only in-frame clones and lacks some. The sample consists of approximately 120,000 clones, about 77% of them appearing once. The chain uses TRBV9 and TRBJ1-6; D is uncertain. The receptor was isolated from a man at least 80 years old with acute or convalescent COVID-19. The source material was peripheral blood. The CDR3 loop reads CASSPVGGLNSPLHF. The CDR3 nucleotides read TGTGCCAGCAGCCCGGTAGGAGGGCTTAATTCACCCCTCCACTTT.